Shown below are 20 T cell receptor beta chains from a single sample sequenced in a study of blood T cell repertoires in COVID-19 (dated by TCRdb to 2020 to 2022). The method behind the library was the immunoSEQ multiplex PCR assay. TCRdb took this table from immuneACCESS and kept in-frame rearrangements with V and J called. Such tables lack part of the clones; where checked against another copy, unresolved V genes explain under half of the gap, and the rest is unexplained. Within this sample are some 30,000 clones, with approximately 81% of them counted one time only. The ten largest clones capture 8.5% to 10% of the sample. The sample consisted of peripheral blood. The receptors here all came from an elderly man with active COVID-19.

This sequence joins TRBV2 and TRBJ1-1; D possibly corresponds to TRBD1 (6 bases). This CDR3 region has 13 residues. The germline gives CDR1 SNHLY, CDR2 FYNNEI. Trimming stripped 6 bases from V and 1 base from J, with 9 bases between. CDR3 in amino acids: CASRVTGNTEAFF. The CDR3 nucleotides are TGTGCCAGCAGGGTGACAGGGAACACTGAAGCTTTCTTT.

The V and J genes are TRBV6-5 and TRBJ2-3; D perhaps matches TRBD2 (7 bases). The CDR3 consists of 15 residues. Germline V gives CDR1 MNHEY, CDR2 SVGAGI. V dropped 6 bases and J dropped 2 bases, with 15 bases sitting between them. CDR3 nucleotides: TGTGCCAGCAGAGAGGGGGGGCAGCACACAGATACGCAGTATTTT. Translation: CASREGGQHTDTQYF.

CDR3 in DNA: TGTGCCAGTAGTATAGAGTGGACTAGCCTCCACGAGCAGTACTTC. Translated, it gives CASSIEWTSLHEQYF. V is TRBV19 and J is TRBJ2-7, with 8 bases aligning to TRBD2. The CDR3 loop spans 15 amino acids. V lost 0 bases, J lost 5 bases, and 6 bases stayed unmatched. Germline lookup yields CDR1 LNHDA and CDR2 SQIVND (reference sequence).

The V call is TRBV9, the J call TRBJ1-3, with D perhaps TRBD1 (5 bases). The CDR3 extends over 14 amino acids. The V gene's germline CDR1 is SGDLS and CDR2 YYNGEE. V gave up 0 bases and J gave up 2 bases, with 6 bases separating them. The DNA of the CDR3 is TGTGCCAGCAGCGTAGGGGGCACTGGAAACACCATATATTTT. It translates to CASSVGGTGNTIYF. Combining the CDR3 with reference TRBV9 and TRBJ1-3 gives the whole variable domain DSGVTQTPKHLITATGQRVTLRCSPRSGDLSVYWYQQSLDQGLQFLIQYYNGEERAKGNILERFSAQQFPDLHSELNLSSLELGDSALYFCASSVGGTGNTIYFGEGSWLTVV.

V gene TRBV19 combines with J gene TRBJ1-5; TRBD1 is a possible D gene (5 bases). CDR3 length: 16 amino acids. CDR1 and CDR2 from the germline V gene are LNHDA and SQIVND (reference sequence). Trimming pared 6 bases from V and 4 bases from J, leaving 19 bases between. The CDR3 loop reads CASSQAGGVLNQPQHF. CDR3 coding DNA: TGTGCCAGTAGCCAAGCCGGAGGGGTACTTAATCAGCCCCAGCATTTT.

The chain couples TRBV6-1 to TRBJ1-2, with 7 bases lining up with TRBD1. Germline CDR1 is MNHNS and CDR2 is SASEGT. There are 15 residues in the CDR3. Trimming cost V 2 bases and J 3 bases; bases outside gene matches: 6. DNA of the CDR3: TGTGCCAGCAGTGAAACAGGCAGGGGGGACTATGGCTACACCTTC. Its protein product is CASSETGRGDYGYTF.

With regard to this clone: A junction end diverges from the germline sequence, so it may reflect a read error. The chain couples TRBV6-1 to TRBJ2-7; no clear D gene. The V gene's germline CDR1 is MNHNS and CDR2 SASEGT. CDR3 length: 12 amino acids. The CDR3 loop is CASSEGVTGSDF. In nucleotides, the CDR3 is TGTGCCAGCAGTGAAGGGGTGACCGGGTCCGACTTC.

V and J are TRBV19 and TRBJ2-7; 10 nucleotides align to TRBD2. CDR3 size: 14 residues. The V and J ends lost 6 bases and 2 bases, in that order; junction bases with no gene match: 4. Germline CDR1 reads LNHDA; CDR2 reads SQIVND (reference sequence). The CDR3 loop reads CASRVSGGAYEQYF. The CDR3 nucleotides read TGTGCCAGTAGAGTCAGCGGGGGGGCCTACGAGCAGTACTTC. Variable domain in full (rest from reference TRBV19 and TRBJ2-7): DGGITQSPKYLFRKEGQNVTLSCEQNLNHDAMYWYRQDPGQGLRLIYYSQIVNDFQKGDIAEGYSVSREKKESFPLTVTSAQKNPTAFYLCASRVSGGAYEQYFGPGTRLTVT.

The chain combines TRBV27 with TRBJ2-2, with D possibly matching TRBD1 (6 bases). This CDR3 spans 13 amino acids. V was shortened by 10 bases and J by 7 bases, with 16 bases between the two germline ends. Germline CDR1 MNHEY, CDR2 SMNVEV (reference sequence). The DNA for the CDR3 is TGTGCCACCAGGGGCAGGGCGGTCGGGGAGCTGTTTTTT. Translated: CATRGRAVGELFF.

The chain recombines TRBV27 with TRBJ2-3; possibly TRBD2 for D (7 bases). Germline loops: CDR1 MNHEY, CDR2 SMNVEV (reference sequence). Trimming left V 0 bases short and J 3 bases short, with 10 bases between. The CDR3 contains 15 residues. This CDR3 reads CASSLSAGATDTQYF. The CDR3 region has the DNA TGTGCCAGCAGTTTATCGGCGGGGGCAACAGATACGCAGTATTTT.

The CDR3 region is CASSYSPSGVGETQYF. The CDR3 DNA follows: TGTGCCAGCAGTTACTCTCCTAGCGGGGTCGGGGAGACCCAGTACTTC. The chain links TRBV6-5 to TRBJ2-5, with TRBD2 matching 9 bases. J was trimmed by 5 bases and V by 0 bases; bases with no gene match: 7. The CDR3 runs 16 residues. Germline-derived CDR1 and CDR2 are MNHEY and SVGAGI.

The chain employs TRBV5-8 and TRBJ1-2, with D maybe TRBD1 (5 bases). Germline lookup yields CDR1 SGHTS and CDR2 YDEGEE. V shed 0 bases and J shed 3 bases, with 9 bases lying between them. The CDR3 totals 14 residues. This CDR3 is CASSLAGIHYGYTF. The CDR3 bases are TGTGCCAGCAGCTTGGCAGGGATTCACTATGGCTACACCTTC.

V is TRBV7-9 and J is TRBJ2-1; D is perhaps TRBD1 (5 bases). From germline, CDR1 is SEHNR and CDR2 FQNEAQ (reference sequence). The CDR3 length is 15 residues. V lost 1 base to trimming and J lost 6 bases, with 13 bases between them. The DNA of the CDR3 is TGTGCCAGCAGCTTAGAGGGGATATTCGGCAATGAGCAGTTCTTC. As protein: CASSLEGIFGNEQFF.

The chain joins TRBV19 to TRBJ2-3, with TRBD2 matching over 9 bases. V lost 6 bases to trimming and J lost 4 bases; unmatched junction nucleotides: 14. Germline assignment: CDR1 LNHDA and CDR2 SQIVND (reference sequence). This CDR3 contains 17 residues. CDR3 in amino acids: CASRPPGGRGGADTQYF. The CDR3 DNA reads TGTGCCAGTAGACCCCCCGGCGGGCGGGGGGGCGCAGATACGCAGTATTTT.

The V and J genes are TRBV4-2 and TRBJ1-5; no reliable D call. V gave up 0 bases and J gave up 7 bases, with 7 bases separating them. This CDR3 region has 13 residues. Germline lookup yields CDR1 LGHNA and CDR2 YNFKEQ. CDR3 region: CASSQDVGQPQHF. The CDR3 coding sequence is TGTGCCAGCAGCCAAGATGTGGGCCAGCCCCAGCATTTT.

V is TRBV10-3 and J is TRBJ1-1, with D possibly being TRBD1 (5 bases). Trimming stripped 10 bases from V and 2 bases from J, with 11 bases between. From germline, CDR1 is ENHRY and CDR2 SYGVKD. The CDR3 covers 12 residues. CDR3 coding DNA: TGTGCCAGCGGGACGGTAAACACTGAAGCTTTCTTT. It encodes CASGTVNTEAFF.

Here the CDR3 reads CASHGLRNSPLHF. CDR3 nucleotide sequence: TGTGCCAGTCACGGACTGCGAAATTCACCCCTCCACTTT. The chain combines TRBV19 with TRBJ1-6; no reliable D call. Germline CDR1 is LNHDA and CDR2 is SQIVND (reference sequence). The CDR3 is 13 residues long. V dropped 8 bases and J dropped 7 bases, with 12 bases sitting between them.

The chain is built from TRBV5-1 and TRBJ1-3, with TRBD1 identical over 9 bases. Germline-derived CDR1 and CDR2 are SGHRS and YFSETQ. V was clipped by 4 bases and J by 6 bases; unmatched bases: 5. The CDR3 loop spans 14 amino acids. DNA of the CDR3: TGCGCCAGCAGCGCGGGACAGGGCTCAAACACCATATATTTT. Translation: CASSAGQGSNTIYF.

The chain links TRBV2 to TRBJ2-2; D gene unclear. There are 13 residues in the CDR3. Germline loops: CDR1 SNHLY, CDR2 FYNNEI. The V end lost 4 bases, the J end lost 8 bases, and 11 bases lay between the germline ends. CDR3 nucleotide sequence: TGTGCCAGCAGTGCCAACGGTGTGGGGGAGCTGTTTTTT. It is translated as CASSANGVGELFF. The full variable domain, its missing parts supplied by reference TRBV2 and TRBJ2-2, is EPEVTQTPSHQVTQMGQEVILRCVPISNHLYFYWYRQILGQKVEFLVSFYNNEISEKSEIFDDQFSVERPDGSNFTLKIRSTKLEDSAMYFCASSANGVGELFFGEGSRLTVL.

The rearrangement uses TRBV11-2 and TRBJ2-3; D not resolved. The germline CDR1 and CDR2 sequences are SGHAT and FQNNGV. Trimming cost V 2 bases and J 4 bases, with 10 bases left between them. There are 14 residues in the CDR3. The DNA of the CDR3 is TGTGCCAGCAGCTTATGGCTAGTCGCAGATACGCAGTATTTT. It translates to CASSLWLVADTQYF.